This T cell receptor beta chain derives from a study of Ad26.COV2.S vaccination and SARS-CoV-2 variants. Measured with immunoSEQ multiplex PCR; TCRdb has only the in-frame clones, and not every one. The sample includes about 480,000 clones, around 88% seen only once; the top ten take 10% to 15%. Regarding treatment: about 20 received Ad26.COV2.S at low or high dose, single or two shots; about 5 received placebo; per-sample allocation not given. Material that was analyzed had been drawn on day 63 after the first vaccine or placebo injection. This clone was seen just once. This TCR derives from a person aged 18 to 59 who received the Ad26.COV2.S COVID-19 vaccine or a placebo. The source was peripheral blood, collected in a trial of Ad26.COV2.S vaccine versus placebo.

CDR3 nucleotide sequence: TGTGCCAGCAGCCGCAAGGCAGGGCGAGGCGTGAACACTGAAGCTTTCTTT. Translating gives CASSRKAGRGVNTEAFF. The chain has TRBV7-9 and TRBJ1-1; a possible D gene is TRBD1 (5 bases). The CDR3 spans 17 residues. V lost 5 bases, J lost 0 bases, and 19 bases lay in between. In germline, CDR1 is SEHNR, CDR2 FQNEAQ (reference sequence).